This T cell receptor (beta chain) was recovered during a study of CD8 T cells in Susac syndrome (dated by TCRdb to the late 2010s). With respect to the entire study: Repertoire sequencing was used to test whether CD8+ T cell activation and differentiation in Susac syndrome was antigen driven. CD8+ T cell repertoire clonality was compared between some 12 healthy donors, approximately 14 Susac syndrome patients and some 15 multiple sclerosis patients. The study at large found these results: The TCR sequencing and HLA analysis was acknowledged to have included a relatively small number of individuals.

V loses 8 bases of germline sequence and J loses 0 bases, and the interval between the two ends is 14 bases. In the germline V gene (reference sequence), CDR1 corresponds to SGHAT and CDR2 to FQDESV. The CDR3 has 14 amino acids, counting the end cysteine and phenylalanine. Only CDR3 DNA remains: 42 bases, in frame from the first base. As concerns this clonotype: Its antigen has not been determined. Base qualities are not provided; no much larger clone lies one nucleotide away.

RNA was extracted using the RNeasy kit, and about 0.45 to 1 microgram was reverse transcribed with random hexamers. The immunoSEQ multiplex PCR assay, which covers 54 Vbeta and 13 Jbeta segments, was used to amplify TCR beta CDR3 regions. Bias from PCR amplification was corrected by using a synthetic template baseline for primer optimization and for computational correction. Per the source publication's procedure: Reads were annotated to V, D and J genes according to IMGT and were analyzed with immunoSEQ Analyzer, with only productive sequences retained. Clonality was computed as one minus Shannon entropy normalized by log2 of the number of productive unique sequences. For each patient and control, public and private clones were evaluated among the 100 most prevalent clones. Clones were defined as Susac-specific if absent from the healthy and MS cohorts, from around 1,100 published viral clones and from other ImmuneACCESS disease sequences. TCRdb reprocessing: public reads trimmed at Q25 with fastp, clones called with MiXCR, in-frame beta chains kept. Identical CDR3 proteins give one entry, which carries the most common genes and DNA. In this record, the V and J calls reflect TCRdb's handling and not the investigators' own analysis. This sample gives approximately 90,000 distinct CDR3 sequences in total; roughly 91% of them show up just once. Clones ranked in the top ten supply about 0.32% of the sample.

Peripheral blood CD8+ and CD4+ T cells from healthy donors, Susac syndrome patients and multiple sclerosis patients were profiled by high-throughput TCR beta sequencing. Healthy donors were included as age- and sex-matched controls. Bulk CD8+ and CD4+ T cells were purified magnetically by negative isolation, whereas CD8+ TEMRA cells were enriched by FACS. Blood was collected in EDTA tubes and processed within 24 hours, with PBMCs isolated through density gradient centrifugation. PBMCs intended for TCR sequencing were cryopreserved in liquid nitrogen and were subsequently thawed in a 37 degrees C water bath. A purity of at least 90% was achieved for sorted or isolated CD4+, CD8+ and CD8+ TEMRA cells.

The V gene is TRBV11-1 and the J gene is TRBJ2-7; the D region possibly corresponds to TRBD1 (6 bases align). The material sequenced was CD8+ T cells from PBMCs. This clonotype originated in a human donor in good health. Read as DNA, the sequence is TGTGCCAGCGGCATAGGACAGATCTCCTACGAGCAGTACTTC. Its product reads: CASGIGQISYEQYF.